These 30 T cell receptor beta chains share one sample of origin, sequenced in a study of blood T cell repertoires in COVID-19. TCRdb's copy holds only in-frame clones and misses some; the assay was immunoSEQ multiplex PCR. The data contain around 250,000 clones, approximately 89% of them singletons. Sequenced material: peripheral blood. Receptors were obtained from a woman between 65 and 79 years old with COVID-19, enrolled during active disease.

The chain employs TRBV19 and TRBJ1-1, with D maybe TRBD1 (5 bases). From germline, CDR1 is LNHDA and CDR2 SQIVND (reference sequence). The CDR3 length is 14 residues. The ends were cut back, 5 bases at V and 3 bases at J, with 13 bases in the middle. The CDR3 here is CASSLTTGHTEAFF. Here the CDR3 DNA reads TGTGCCAGTAGTCTGACCACAGGTCACACTGAAGCTTTCTTT.

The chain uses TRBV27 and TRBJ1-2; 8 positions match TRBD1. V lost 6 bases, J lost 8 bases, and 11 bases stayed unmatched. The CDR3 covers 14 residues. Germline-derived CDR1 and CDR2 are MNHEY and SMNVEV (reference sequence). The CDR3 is CASSQTTGGGGYTF. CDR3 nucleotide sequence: TGTGCCAGCAGCCAAACCACAGGGGGAGGCGGCTACACCTTC.

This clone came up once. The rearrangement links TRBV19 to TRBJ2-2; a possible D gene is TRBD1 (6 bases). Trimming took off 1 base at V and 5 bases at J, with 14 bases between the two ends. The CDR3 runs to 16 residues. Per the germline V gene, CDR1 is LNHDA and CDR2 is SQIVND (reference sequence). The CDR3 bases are TGTGCCAGTAGTATAGGAGGGGGAGCGGTTACCGGGGAGCTGTTTTTT. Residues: CASSIGGGAVTGELFF.

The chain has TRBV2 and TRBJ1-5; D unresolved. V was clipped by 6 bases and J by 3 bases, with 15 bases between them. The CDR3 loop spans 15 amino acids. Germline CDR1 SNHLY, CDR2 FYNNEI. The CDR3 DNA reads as TGTGCCAGCAGCAAAGAACAAAATCACAATCAGCCCCAGCATTTT. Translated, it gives CASSKEQNHNQPQHF.

This CDR3 reads CASSLGQANSPLHF. The CDR3 DNA follows: TGTGCCAGCAGCTTGGGACAGGCCAATTCACCCCTCCACTTT. This chain connects TRBV11-3 to TRBJ1-6, with 8 bases matching TRBD1. Germline V gene sequence: CDR1 SGHNT, CDR2 YENEEA. The V gene end was trimmed by 3 bases and the J gene end by 7 bases; junction bases not matched to a gene: 2. This CDR3 is built from 14 residues.

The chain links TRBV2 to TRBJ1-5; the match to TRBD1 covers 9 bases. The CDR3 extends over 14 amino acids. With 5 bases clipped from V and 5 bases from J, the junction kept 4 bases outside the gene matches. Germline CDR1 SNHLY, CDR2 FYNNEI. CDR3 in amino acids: CASSSQGADQPQHF. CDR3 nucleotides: TGTGCCAGCAGTTCACAGGGGGCCGATCAGCCCCAGCATTTT.

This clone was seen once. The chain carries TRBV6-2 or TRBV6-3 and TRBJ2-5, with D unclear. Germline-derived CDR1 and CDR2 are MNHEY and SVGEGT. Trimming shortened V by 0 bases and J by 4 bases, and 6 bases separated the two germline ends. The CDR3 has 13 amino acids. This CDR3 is CASSYSGRETQYF. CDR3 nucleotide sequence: TGTGCCAGCAGTTACTCGGGCCGAGAGACCCAGTACTTC.

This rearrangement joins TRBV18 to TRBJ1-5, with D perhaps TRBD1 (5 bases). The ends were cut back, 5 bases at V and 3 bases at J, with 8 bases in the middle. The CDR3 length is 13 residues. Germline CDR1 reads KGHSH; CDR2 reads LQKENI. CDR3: CASSDSYNQPQHF. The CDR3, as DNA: TGTGCCAGCTCAGACAGTTACAATCAGCCCCAGCATTTT.

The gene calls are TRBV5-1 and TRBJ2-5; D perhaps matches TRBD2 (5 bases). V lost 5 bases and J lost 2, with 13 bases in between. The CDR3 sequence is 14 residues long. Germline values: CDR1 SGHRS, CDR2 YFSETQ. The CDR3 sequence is CASSFSGLQETQYF. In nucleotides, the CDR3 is TGCGCCAGCAGTTTCAGCGGTCTACAAGAGACCCAGTACTTC.

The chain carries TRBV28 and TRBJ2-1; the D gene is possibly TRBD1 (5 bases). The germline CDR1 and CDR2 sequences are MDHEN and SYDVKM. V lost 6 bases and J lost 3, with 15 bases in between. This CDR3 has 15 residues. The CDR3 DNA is TGTGCCAGCAGCTCACAGGTGGGCTTCTACAATGAGCAGTTCTTC. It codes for CASSSQVGFYNEQFF.

The CDR3 spells CSASSATNEKLFF. In nucleotides, the CDR3 is TGCAGTGCTAGTTCCGCAACTAATGAAAAACTGTTTTTT. The V call is TRBV20-1, the J call TRBJ1-4; D remains unclear. The germline V gene has CDR1 DFQATT and CDR2 SNEGSKA (reference sequence). Trimming took off 3 bases at V and 0 bases at J, with 5 bases between the two ends. The CDR3 totals 13 residues.

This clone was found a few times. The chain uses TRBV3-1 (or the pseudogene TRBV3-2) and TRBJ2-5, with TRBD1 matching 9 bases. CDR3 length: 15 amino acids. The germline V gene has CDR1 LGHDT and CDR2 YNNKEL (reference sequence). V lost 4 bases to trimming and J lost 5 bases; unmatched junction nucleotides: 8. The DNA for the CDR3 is TGTGCCAGCAGCCCACCGGGACAGGGTGATGAGACCCAGTACTTC. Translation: CASSPPGQGDETQYF.

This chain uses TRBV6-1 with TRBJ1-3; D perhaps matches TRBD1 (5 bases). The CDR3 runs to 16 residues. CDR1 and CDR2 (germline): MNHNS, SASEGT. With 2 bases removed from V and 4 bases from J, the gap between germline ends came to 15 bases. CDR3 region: CASSESTAGLGNTIYF. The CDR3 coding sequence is TGTGCCAGCAGTGAATCCACAGCGGGGCTAGGAAACACCATATATTTT.

The CDR3 here is CASSLQGDTQPQHF. CDR3 bases: TGTGCCAGCTCACTCCAGGGGGATACTCAGCCCCAGCATTTT. The V gene is TRBV18, the J gene TRBJ1-5; TRBD1 matches at 7 bases. CDR3 length: 14 amino acids. CDR1 KGHSH and CDR2 LQKENI come from the germline V gene. The trim removed 4 bases at V and 6 bases at J, leaving 6 bases unmatched.

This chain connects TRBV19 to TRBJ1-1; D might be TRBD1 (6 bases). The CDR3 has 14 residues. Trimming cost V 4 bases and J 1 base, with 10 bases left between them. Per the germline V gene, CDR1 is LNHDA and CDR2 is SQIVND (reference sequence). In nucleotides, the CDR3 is TGTGCCAGTAGTACAGGACAGCAGAACACTGAAGCTTTCTTT. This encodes CASSTGQQNTEAFF.

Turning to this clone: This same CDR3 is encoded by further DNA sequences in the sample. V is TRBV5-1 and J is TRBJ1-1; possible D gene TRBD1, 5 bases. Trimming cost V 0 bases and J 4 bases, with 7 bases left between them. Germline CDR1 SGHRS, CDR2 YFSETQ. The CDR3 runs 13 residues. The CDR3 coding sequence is TGCGCCAGCAGCTTGGTTCAGGGCACTGAAGCTTTCTTT. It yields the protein CASSLVQGTEAFF.

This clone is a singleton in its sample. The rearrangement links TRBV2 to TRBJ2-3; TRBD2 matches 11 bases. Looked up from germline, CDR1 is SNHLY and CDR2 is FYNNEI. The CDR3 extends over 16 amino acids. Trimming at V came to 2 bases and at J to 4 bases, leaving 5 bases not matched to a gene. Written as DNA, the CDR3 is TGTGCCAGCAGTGAATATCCTAGCGGGAGGTCAGATACGCAGTATTTT. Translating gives CASSEYPSGRSDTQYF.

The CDR3 sequence: CATRTWGQPRVSYEQYF. The CDR3 DNA is TGTGCCACCAGGACCTGGGGACAACCCAGGGTCTCCTACGAGCAGTACTTC. This chain links TRBV24-1 with TRBJ2-7; D perhaps matches TRBD1 (6 bases). CDR3 length equals 17 residues. V was trimmed by 7 bases and J by 0 bases, leaving 21 bases between them. The germline V gene encodes CDR1 KGHDR and CDR2 SFDVKD.

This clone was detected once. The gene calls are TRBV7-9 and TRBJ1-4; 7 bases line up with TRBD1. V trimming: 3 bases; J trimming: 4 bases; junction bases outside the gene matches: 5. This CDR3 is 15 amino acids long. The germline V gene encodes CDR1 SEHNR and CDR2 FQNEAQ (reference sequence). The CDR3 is CASSLSGGINEKLFF. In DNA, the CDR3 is TGTGCCAGCAGCTTGTCAGGGGGGATTAATGAAAAACTGTTTTTT.

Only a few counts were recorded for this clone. The CDR3 DNA reads as TGTGCCAGCAGTGAACCGGGACAGGGAAGCCAAGAGACCCAGTACTTC. Its translation is CASSEPGQGSQETQYF. The rearrangement joins TRBV28 to TRBJ2-5; 9 bases fit TRBD1. This CDR3 has 16 residues. Looked up from germline, CDR1 is MDHEN and CDR2 is SYDVKM. After removal of 5 bases from V and 1 base from J, the junction contained 8 bases not matched to a gene. The whole variable domain, filled in from reference TRBV28 and TRBJ2-5, reads DVKVTQSSRYLVKRTGEKVFLECVQDMDHENMFWYRQDPGLGLRLIYFSYDVKMKEKGDIPEGYSVSREKKERFSLILESASTNQTSMYLCASSEPGQGSQETQYFGPGTRLLVL.

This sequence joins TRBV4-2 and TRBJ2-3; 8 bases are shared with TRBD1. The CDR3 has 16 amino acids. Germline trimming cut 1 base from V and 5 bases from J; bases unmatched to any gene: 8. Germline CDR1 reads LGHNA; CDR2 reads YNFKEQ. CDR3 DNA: TGTGCCAGCAGCCAAGCAACACAGGGGGGTATAGATACGCAGTATTTT. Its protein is CASSQATQGGIDTQYF.

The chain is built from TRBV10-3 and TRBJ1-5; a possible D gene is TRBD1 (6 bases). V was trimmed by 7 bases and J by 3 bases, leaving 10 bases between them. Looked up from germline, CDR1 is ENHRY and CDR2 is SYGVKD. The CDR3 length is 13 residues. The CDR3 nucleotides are TGTGCCATCACACGGGACACCAATCAGCCCCAGCATTTT. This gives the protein CAITRDTNQPQHF.

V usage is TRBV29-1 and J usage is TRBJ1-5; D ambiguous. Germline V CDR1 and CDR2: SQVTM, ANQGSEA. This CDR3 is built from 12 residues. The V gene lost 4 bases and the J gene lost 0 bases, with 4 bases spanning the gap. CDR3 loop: CSVGVSNQPQHF. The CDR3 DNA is TGCAGCGTTGGCGTTAGCAATCAGCCCCAGCATTTT.

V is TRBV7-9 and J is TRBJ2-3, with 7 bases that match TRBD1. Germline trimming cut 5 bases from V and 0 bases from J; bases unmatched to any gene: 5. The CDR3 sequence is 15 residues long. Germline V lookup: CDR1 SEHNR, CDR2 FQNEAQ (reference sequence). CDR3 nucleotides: TGTGCCAGCAGCCAAGGGGGCCCTAGCACAGATACGCAGTATTTT. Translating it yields CASSQGGPSTDTQYF.

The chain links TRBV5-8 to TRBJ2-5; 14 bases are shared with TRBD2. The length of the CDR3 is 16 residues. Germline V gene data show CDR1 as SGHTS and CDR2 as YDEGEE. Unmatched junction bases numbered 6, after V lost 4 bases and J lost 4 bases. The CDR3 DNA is TGTGCCAGCAGCCCGGGACTAGCGGGAGATCTAGAGACCCAGTACTTC. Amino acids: CASSPGLAGDLETQYF. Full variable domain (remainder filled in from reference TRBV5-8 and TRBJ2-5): EAGVTQSPTHLIKTRGQQATLRCSPISGHTSVYWYQQALGLGLQFLLWYDEGEERNRGNFPPRFSGRQFPNYSSELNVNALELEDSALYLCASSPGLAGDLETQYFGPGTRLLVL.

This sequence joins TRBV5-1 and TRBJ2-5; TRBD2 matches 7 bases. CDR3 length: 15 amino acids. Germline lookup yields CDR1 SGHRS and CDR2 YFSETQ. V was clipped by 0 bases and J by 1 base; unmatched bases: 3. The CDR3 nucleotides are TGCGCCAGCAGCTTGGACGGGGGGTTCCAAGAGACCCAGTACTTC. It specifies CASSLDGGFQETQYF.

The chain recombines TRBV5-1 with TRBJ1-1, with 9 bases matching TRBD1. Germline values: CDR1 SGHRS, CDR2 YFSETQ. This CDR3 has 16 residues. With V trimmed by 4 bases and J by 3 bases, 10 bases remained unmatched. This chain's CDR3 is CASSTDRGRVYTEAFF. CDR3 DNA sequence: TGCGCCAGCAGCACGGACAGGGGCCGGGTGTACACTGAAGCTTTCTTT.

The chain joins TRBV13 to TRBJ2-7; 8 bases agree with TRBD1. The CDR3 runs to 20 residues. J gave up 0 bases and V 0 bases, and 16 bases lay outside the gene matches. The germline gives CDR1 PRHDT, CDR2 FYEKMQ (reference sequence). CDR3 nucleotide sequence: TGTGCCAGCAGCTTAGGGACAGGTCCCCGTGCGGACAGGGCCTCCTACGAGCAGTACTTC. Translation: CASSLGTGPRADRASYEQYF.

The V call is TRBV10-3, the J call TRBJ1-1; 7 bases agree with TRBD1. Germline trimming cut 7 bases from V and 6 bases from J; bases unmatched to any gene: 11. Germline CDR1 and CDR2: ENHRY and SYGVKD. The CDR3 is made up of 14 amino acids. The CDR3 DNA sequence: TGTGCCATCAAGGTCGAGGGGGCTGTATCTGAAGCTTTCTTT. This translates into CAIKVEGAVSEAFF.

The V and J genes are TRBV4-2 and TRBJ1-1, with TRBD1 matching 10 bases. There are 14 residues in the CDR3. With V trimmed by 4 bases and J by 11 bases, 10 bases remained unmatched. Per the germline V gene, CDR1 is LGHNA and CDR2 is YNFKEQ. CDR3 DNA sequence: TGTGCCAGCAGCCCCCGGGACAGGGGAATGCATGCTTTCTTT. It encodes CASSPRDRGMHAFF.